The next 3 T cell receptor beta chains were all read from a single sample in a study of blood T cell repertoires in COVID-19. Profiled with immunoSEQ multiplex PCR; TCRdb holds only in-frame clones, not every one. The sample lists more than 70,000 clones; 85% were seen once. Input material: peripheral blood. These receptor sequences come from a man aged 55 to 70 with acute or convalescent COVID-19.

The chain recombines TRBV19 with TRBJ1-1; weak D call: TRBD1 (5 bases). CDR3 length equals 16 residues. Germline loops: CDR1 LNHDA, CDR2 SQIVND (reference sequence). V was trimmed by 1 base and J by 2 bases, leaving 14 bases between them. This CDR3 reads CASSIAGGRVNTEAFF. CDR3 bases: TGTGCCAGTAGTATAGCCGGGGGGAGAGTAAACACTGAAGCTTTCTTT.

This chain uses TRBV6-5 with TRBJ1-5; 9 bases map to TRBD1. CDR3 size: 13 residues. Germline-derived CDR1 and CDR2 are MNHEY and SVGAGI. J was trimmed by 4 bases and V by 6 bases; bases with no gene match: 1. CDR3 nucleotides: TGTGCCAGCAGGGACAGGGGTAATCAGCCCCAGCATTTT. Encoded protein: CASRDRGNQPQHF.

The chain joins TRBV29-1 to TRBJ1-2, with 7 nucleotides matching TRBD1. The CDR3 is 13 residues long. V lost 5 bases, J lost 8 bases, and 11 bases stayed unmatched. The germline gives CDR1 SQVTM, CDR2 ANQGSEA. The DNA of the CDR3 is TGCAGCGTTCTTAGACAGGGCTCGGTAGGCTACACCTTC. This encodes CSVLRQGSVGYTF.